The 30 T cell receptor beta chains in this list originate from one sample, sequenced in a study of blood T cells in healthy people across ages. Primed by a sample-barcoded 5' primer and a J-beta primer mix, a second PCR proceeded for roughly 7 to 12 cycles. TCRdb reprocessed the 5' RACE reads via MiXCR and lists one record per CDR3 protein. Here the sample spans approximately 1.5 million distinct CDR3 sequences, 35% to 45% being singletons. Sequencing was carried out using blood. These receptors were obtained from a woman aged 18-29 years in good health.

The chain links TRBV24-1 to TRBJ2-3, with 12 positions matching TRBD2. V gave up 4 bases and J gave up 4 bases; unmatched junction bases: 5. Germline V lookup: CDR1 KGHDR, CDR2 SFDVKD. This CDR3 has 16 amino acids. The CDR3 is CATSEPLAGGPDTQYF. DNA of the CDR3: TGTGCCACCAGTGAACCACTAGCGGGGGGACCAGATACGCAGTATTTT.

The chain combines TRBV9 with TRBJ1-1, with D maybe TRBD1 (6 bases). Trimming removed 0 bases at V and 4 bases at J, with 13 bases between. Germline CDR1 reads SGDLS; CDR2 reads YYNGEE. The CDR3 loop spans 15 amino acids. CDR3 bases: TGTGCCAGCAGCGTAGGGATAGGGGGGAGCACTGAAGCTTTCTTT. This encodes CASSVGIGGSTEAFF.

The J gene is TRBJ2-7, the V gene TRBV20-1; the match to TRBD1 covers 9 bases. The germline V gene has CDR1 DFQATT and CDR2 SNEGSKA (reference sequence). The CDR3 is 16 amino acids. Trimming removed 3 bases from V and 1 base from J; junction bases left unmatched: 10. Here the CDR3 DNA reads TGCAGTGCTAGCCGGGACAGGGCAATCTATTCCTACGAGCAGTACTTC. Translated: CSASRDRAIYSYEQYF.

The rearrangement links TRBV6-5 to TRBJ2-7; D is uncertain. V lost 5 bases, J lost 2 bases, and 19 bases lay in between. CDR3 length: 16 residues. The germline V gene has CDR1 MNHEY and CDR2 SVGAGI. The CDR3 loop reads CASSPLMQGIPYEQYF. The CDR3 region has the DNA TGTGCCAGCAGTCCACTCATGCAAGGGATTCCCTACGAGCAGTACTTC.

The chain combines TRBV4-3 with TRBJ2-1, with 10 bases lining up with TRBD2. Unmatched junction bases numbered 8, after V lost 0 bases and J lost 15 bases. Germline V gene data show CDR1 as LGHNA and CDR2 as YSLEER. The CDR3 sequence is 14 residues long. Here the CDR3 DNA reads TGCGCCAGCAGCCAAGATCCTAGCGGGGGCGTCAGGTTCTTC. This sequence encodes CASSQDPSGGVRFF.

The chain carries TRBV12-5 and TRBJ2-5, with TRBD2 matching 8 bases. Germline trimming cut 6 bases from V and 11 bases from J; bases unmatched to any gene: 14. Germline CDR1 reads LGHNT; CDR2 reads FRNRAP. CDR3 length: 14 residues. The CDR3 region is CASGSGGVYNEQYF. The CDR3 nucleotides are TGTGCTAGTGGCTCGGGGGGGGTGTACAATGAGCAGTACTTC. Full variable domain (missing parts from reference TRBV12-5 and TRBJ2-5): DARVTQTPRHKVTEMGQEVTMRCQPILGHNTVFWYRQTMMQGLELLAYFRNRAPLDDSGMPKDRFSAEMPDATLATLKIQPSEPRDSAVYFCASGSGGVYNEQYFGPGTRLLVL.

The table lists this clonotype with many counts. This chain connects TRBV12-3 or TRBV12-4 to TRBJ2-7, with unresolved D. V lost 4 bases, J lost 0 bases, and 7 bases lay in between. The CDR3 has 13 residues. The CDR3 sequence is CASSWNPSYEQYF. The DNA for the CDR3 is TGTGCCAGCAGTTGGAACCCCTCCTACGAGCAGTACTTC.

This clonotype was observed a handful of times. The chain joins TRBV6-2 or TRBV6-3 to TRBJ1-6; 10 nucleotides match TRBD1. Germline trimming cut 5 bases from V and 6 bases from J; bases unmatched to any gene: 7. CDR1 and CDR2 (germline): MNHEY, SVGEGT. CDR3 size: 16 residues. The CDR3 nucleotides read TGTGCCAGCAGTAACGGCGGGACAGGGGTTAATTCACCCCTCCACTTT. Its protein product is CASSNGGTGVNSPLHF.

This chain links TRBV20-1 with TRBJ1-1; D not certain. Germline V gives CDR1 DFQATT, CDR2 SNEGSKA (reference sequence). This CDR3 spans 15 amino acids. The V end lost 0 bases, the J end lost 1 base, and 12 bases lay between the germline ends. CDR3 sequence: CSARDPAMGNTEAFF. In nucleotides, the CDR3 is TGCAGTGCTAGAGATCCCGCCATGGGGAACACTGAAGCTTTCTTT.

This clonotype has a handful of counts. The chain has TRBV29-1 and TRBJ2-3; a weak D match, TRBD2 (5 bases). The CDR3 is made up of 14 amino acids. In germline, CDR1 is SQVTM, CDR2 ANQGSEA. Deletions cut 4 bases from V and 0 bases from J, with 11 bases between. The CDR3 is CSVGLALSTDTQYF. The DNA of the CDR3 is TGCAGCGTTGGGTTAGCGCTAAGCACAGATACGCAGTATTTT.

This chain uses TRBV6-2 or TRBV6-3 with TRBJ2-1; TRBD1 might be the D (7 bases). This CDR3 is 14 amino acids long. V shed 7 bases and J shed 9 bases, with 19 bases lying between them. The germline V gene has CDR1 MNHEY and CDR2 SVGEGT. The CDR3 bases are TGTGCCAGCACCCCGACGGCAGGGGGGTTTGAGCAGTTCTTC. It codes for CASTPTAGGFEQFF.

The V call is TRBV18, the J call TRBJ2-7, with a possible D match to TRBD2 (6 bases). The CDR3 is made up of 15 amino acids. Trimming cost V 1 base and J 2 bases, with 12 bases left between them. Looked up from germline, CDR1 is KGHSH and CDR2 is LQKENI. The CDR3 region is CASSPRGVPTYEQYF. CDR3 nucleotide sequence: TGTGCCAGCTCACCACGGGGGGTCCCCACCTACGAGCAGTACTTC.

The rearrangement joins TRBV11-2 to TRBJ2-1; D could derive from TRBD1 or TRBD2 (5 bases each). The CDR3 spans 16 residues. Germline V gives CDR1 SGHAT, CDR2 FQNNGV. Deletions cut 5 bases from V and 3 bases from J, with 17 bases between. The CDR3 DNA sequence: TGTGCCAGCAGCACCGTCGGGGACGGACTCTACAATGAGCAGTTCTTC. Protein: CASSTVGDGLYNEQFF.

This clonotype occurred many times. The chain joins TRBV4-3 to TRBJ2-3; D is unresolved. Per the germline V gene, CDR1 is LGHNA and CDR2 is YSLEER. This CDR3 comprises 15 residues. Trimming removed 1 base from V and 1 base from J, with 9 bases in between. The CDR3 loop is CASSQAQVGTDTQYF. CDR3 in DNA: TGCGCCAGCAGCCAAGCTCAAGTGGGCACAGATACGCAGTATTTT.

Only a few counts were recorded for this clonotype. The chain links TRBV18 to TRBJ2-3; weak D call: TRBD2 (5 bases). CDR3 length equals 16 residues. The germline gives CDR1 KGHSH, CDR2 LQKENI. V was shortened by 6 bases and J by 5 bases, with 21 bases between the two germline ends. CDR3 nucleotides: TGTGCCAGCTCTCCCCAAACGACGGGCCGGGGAGATACGCAGTATTTT. It yields the protein CASSPQTTGRGDTQYF.

In this sample, this clonotype turned up a few times. The chain couples TRBV6-6 to TRBJ1-1, with TRBD1 identical over 8 bases. The ends lost 7 bases at V and 3 bases at J; junction bases unmatched: 7. In germline, CDR1 is MNHNY, CDR2 SVGAGI (reference sequence). The CDR3 has 14 residues. The CDR3 loop is CASTSGGWHTEAFF. CDR3 coding DNA: TGTGCCAGCACTTCAGGGGGCTGGCACACTGAAGCTTTCTTT.

The chain employs TRBV19 and TRBJ2-4, with D unresolved. The end of the DNA aligns better with TRBJ2-7, so the J call may be wrong. Germline CDR1 LNHDA, CDR2 SQIVND (reference sequence). The CDR3 length is 13 residues. The DNA of the CDR3 is TGTGCCAGTAGTATGCAAATCGGGTACGAGCAGTACTTC. Translation gives CASSMQIGYEQYF.

The chain links TRBV7-2 to TRBJ2-7, with D unresolved. The CDR3 loop spans 16 amino acids. Germline CDR1 and CDR2: SGHTA and FQGNSA. The V and J ends lost 6 bases and 7 bases respectively, with 25 bases between them. CDR3 sequence: CASSLTPFGSYNEQYF. CDR3 in DNA: TGTGCCAGCAGTCTAACCCCCTTCGGATCCTACAATGAGCAGTACTTC.

The J gene is TRBJ2-3, the V gene TRBV3-1; 9 positions match TRBD2. The CDR3 length is 16 residues. V lost 7 bases and J lost 2; bases outside the gene matches: 10. Germline loops: CDR1 LGHDT, CDR2 YNNKEL (reference sequence). CDR3: CASNRELAGYTDTQYF. The DNA of the CDR3 is TGTGCCAGCAACCGAGAACTAGCGGGCTACACAGATACGCAGTATTTT.

V and J are TRBV14 and TRBJ2-5, with D uncertain. The germline V gene has CDR1 SGHDN and CDR2 FVKESK. Trimming removed 3 bases at V and 11 bases at J, with 19 bases between. The CDR3 has 14 amino acids. CDR3 DNA sequence: TGTGCCAGCAGCCATGGCCAGTTGAACAATGAGCAGTACTTC. This translates into CASSHGQLNNEQYF.

This clonotype was detected ten times or more. The chain couples TRBV12-3 or TRBV12-4 to TRBJ2-1; D might be TRBD2 (5 bases). CDR3 length equals 16 residues. Trimming removed 4 bases at V and 5 bases at J, with 18 bases between. The CDR3 loop is CASSWAGLRSNNEQFF. In nucleotides, the CDR3 is TGTGCCAGCAGTTGGGCGGGTCTTCGATCGAACAATGAGCAGTTCTTC.

The J gene is TRBJ1-2, the V gene TRBV6-2 or TRBV6-3, with 7 bases aligning to TRBD1. CDR3 length: 14 amino acids. V gave up 5 bases and J gave up 2 bases; unmatched junction bases: 5. CDR1 is MNHEY and CDR2 is SVGEGT in the germline V gene. The CDR3: CASSRKQGNYGYTF. In DNA, the CDR3 is TGTGCCAGCAGTAGGAAACAGGGGAACTATGGCTACACCTTC.

The chain joins TRBV5-6 to TRBJ1-1; D perhaps matches TRBD1 (5 bases). CDR1 SGHDT and CDR2 YYEEEE come from the germline V gene. This CDR3 contains 15 residues. V lost 0 bases and J 5 bases, leaving 14 bases between the germline ends. The CDR3 sequence: CASSLGDSMGTEAFF. The CDR3 DNA reads as TGTGCCAGCAGCTTGGGGGACTCAATGGGGACTGAAGCTTTCTTT.

There are many counts of this clonotype. The chain links TRBV4-3 to TRBJ2-3; maybe TRBD2 (5 bases). The CDR3 runs 14 residues. Looked up from germline, CDR1 is LGHNA and CDR2 is YSLEER. V was pared by 1 base and J by 5 bases, with 10 bases between. In DNA, the CDR3 is TGCGCCAGCAGCCAAGTTCTAGCAAGAGATACGCAGTATTTT. Translating gives CASSQVLARDTQYF.

This chain joins TRBV20-1 and TRBJ1-1; D remains ambiguous. Between the trimmed V and J ends, which lost 5 bases and 4 bases, there was a span of 14 bases. Germline lookup yields CDR1 DFQATT and CDR2 SNEGSKA (reference sequence). This CDR3 region has 13 residues. CDR3 loop: CSASEAQGTEAFF. In nucleotides, the CDR3 is TGCAGTGCTTCGGAAGCTCAAGGCACTGAAGCTTTCTTT.

The V gene is TRBV20-1, the J gene TRBJ1-1; D unresolved. The V gene's germline CDR1 is DFQATT and CDR2 SNEGSKA (reference sequence). CDR3 length: 13 amino acids. The V gene lost 1 base and the J gene lost 4 bases, with 10 bases spanning the gap. The CDR3 protein is CSARARVSTEAFF. The DNA for the CDR3 is TGCAGTGCTAGAGCGAGGGTATCCACTGAAGCTTTCTTT.

This clonotype was observed at least ten times. This rearrangement joins TRBV4-3 to TRBJ2-1; D is undetermined. V was shortened by 5 bases and J by 2 bases, with 7 bases between the two germline ends. Per the germline V gene, CDR1 is LGHNA and CDR2 is YSLEER. The CDR3 is 13 amino acids. CDR3 coding DNA: TGCGCCAGCAGCTTAACAACCTACAATGAGCAGTTCTTC. Translation gives CASSLTTYNEQFF.

The V gene is TRBV6-2 or TRBV6-3, the J gene TRBJ1-4; D is possibly TRBD1 (5 bases). Germline loops: CDR1 MNHEY, CDR2 SVGEGT. CDR3 length equals 15 residues. The V and J ends lost 1 base and 8 bases respectively, with 14 bases between them. CDR3 protein: CASSYLRDDREKLFF. The CDR3, as DNA: TGTGCCAGCAGTTACTTGAGGGACGATCGAGAAAAACTGTTTTTT.

About this clonotype itself: The junction departs from germline at one end; a sequencing error may be responsible. This sequence joins TRBV5-1 and TRBJ1-6; TRBD1 aligns across 9 bases. Germline CDR1 is SGHRS and CDR2 is YFSETQ. The CDR3 totals 15 residues. The CDR3 loop is CASSRDRGRYSPPHF. The DNA of the CDR3 is TGCGCCAGCAGCCGAGACAGGGGGAGGTATTCACCCCCCCACTTT.

Worth noting for this clonotype: The junction differs from germline at one of its ends, possibly a read error. The CDR3 DNA follows: TGTGCCGGCAGTTTCGGGCAGGGACCCTACGAGCAGTACTTC. It specifies CAGSFGQGPYEQYF. The rearrangement links TRBV12-3 or TRBV12-4 to TRBJ2-7; perhaps D is TRBD1 or TRBD2 (5 bases each). This CDR3 is built from 14 residues.